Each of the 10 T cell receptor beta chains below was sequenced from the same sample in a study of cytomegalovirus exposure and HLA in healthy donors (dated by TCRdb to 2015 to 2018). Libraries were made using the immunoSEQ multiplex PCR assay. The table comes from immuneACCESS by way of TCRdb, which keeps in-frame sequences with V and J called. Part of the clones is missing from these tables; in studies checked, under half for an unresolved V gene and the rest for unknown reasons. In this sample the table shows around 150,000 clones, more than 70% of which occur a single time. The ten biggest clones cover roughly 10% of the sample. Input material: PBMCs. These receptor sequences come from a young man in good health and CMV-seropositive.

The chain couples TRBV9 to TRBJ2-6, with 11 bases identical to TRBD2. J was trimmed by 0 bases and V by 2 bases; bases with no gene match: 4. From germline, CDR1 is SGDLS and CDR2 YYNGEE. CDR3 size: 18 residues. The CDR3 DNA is TGTGCCAGCAGCGTCGATAGCGGGGGGGACTCTGGGGCCAACGTCCTGACTTTC. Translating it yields CASSVDSGGDSGANVLTF. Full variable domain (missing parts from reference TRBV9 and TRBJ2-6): DSGVTQTPKHLITATGQRVTLRCSPRSGDLSVYWYQQSLDQGLQFLIQYYNGEERAKGNILERFSAQQFPDLHSELNLSSLELGDSALYFCASSVDSGGDSGANVLTFGAGSRLTVL.

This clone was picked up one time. The CDR3 DNA follows: TGCGCCAGCAGCCAAGAGTTCCCCACAGCGGGAGGCTACACCTTC. It yields the protein CASSQEFPTAGGYTF. The rearrangement joins TRBV4-1 to TRBJ1-2; D gene ambiguous. The germline gives CDR1 MGHRA, CDR2 YSYEKL. Trimming stripped 0 bases from V and 8 bases from J, with 16 bases between. This CDR3 has 15 residues.

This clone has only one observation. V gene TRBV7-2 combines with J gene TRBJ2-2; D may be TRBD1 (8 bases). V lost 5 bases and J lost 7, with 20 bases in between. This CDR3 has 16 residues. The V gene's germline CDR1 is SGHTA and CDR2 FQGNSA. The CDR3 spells CASSQRRGRGSGELFF. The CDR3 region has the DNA TGTGCCAGCAGCCAACGCAGGGGGCGGGGGAGCGGGGAGCTGTTTTTT.

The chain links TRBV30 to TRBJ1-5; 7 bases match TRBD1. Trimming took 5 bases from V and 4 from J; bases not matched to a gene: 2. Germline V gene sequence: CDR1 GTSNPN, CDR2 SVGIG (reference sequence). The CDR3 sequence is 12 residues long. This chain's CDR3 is CAWDRDNQPQHF. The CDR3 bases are TGTGCCTGGGACAGGGATAATCAGCCCCAGCATTTT. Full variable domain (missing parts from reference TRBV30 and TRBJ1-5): SQTIHQWPATLVQPVGSPLSLECTVEGTSNPNLYWYRQAAGRGLQLLFYSVGIGQISSEVPQNLSASRPQDRQFILSSKKLLLSDSGFYLCAWDRDNQPQHFGDGTRLSIL.

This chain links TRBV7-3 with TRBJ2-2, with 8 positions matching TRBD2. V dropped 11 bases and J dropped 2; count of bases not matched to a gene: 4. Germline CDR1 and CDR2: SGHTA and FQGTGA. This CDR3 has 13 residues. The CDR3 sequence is CASGTSNTGELFF. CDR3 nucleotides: TGTGCCTCCGGGACTAGTAACACCGGGGAGCTGTTTTTT.

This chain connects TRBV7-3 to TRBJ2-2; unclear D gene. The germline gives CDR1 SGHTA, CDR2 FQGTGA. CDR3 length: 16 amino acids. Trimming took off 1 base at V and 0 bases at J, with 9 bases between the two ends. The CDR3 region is CASSLSRQANTGELFF. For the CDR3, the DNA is TGTGCCAGCAGCTTAAGTCGACAAGCGAACACCGGGGAGCTGTTTTTT. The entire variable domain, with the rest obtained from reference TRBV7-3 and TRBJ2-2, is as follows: GAGVSQTPSNKVTEKGKYVELRCDPISGHTALYWYRQSLGQGPEFLIYFQGTGAADDSGLPNDRFFAVRPEGSVSTLKIQRTERGDSAVYLCASSLSRQANTGELFFGEGSRLTVL.

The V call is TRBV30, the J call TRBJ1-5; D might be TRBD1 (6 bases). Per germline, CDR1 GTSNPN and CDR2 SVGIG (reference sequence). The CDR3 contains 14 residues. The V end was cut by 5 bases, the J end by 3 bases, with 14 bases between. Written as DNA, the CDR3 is TGTGCCTGGGGAATCAGGGGAAACAATCAGCCCCAGCATTTT. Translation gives CAWGIRGNNQPQHF.

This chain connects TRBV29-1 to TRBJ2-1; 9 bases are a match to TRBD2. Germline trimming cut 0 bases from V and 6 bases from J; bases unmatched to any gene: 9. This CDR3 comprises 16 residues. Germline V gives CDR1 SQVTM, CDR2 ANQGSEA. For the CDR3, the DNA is TGCAGCGTTGAAGATCAATGGCTAGCGGGGCTCAATGAGCAGTTCTTC. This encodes CSVEDQWLAGLNEQFF.

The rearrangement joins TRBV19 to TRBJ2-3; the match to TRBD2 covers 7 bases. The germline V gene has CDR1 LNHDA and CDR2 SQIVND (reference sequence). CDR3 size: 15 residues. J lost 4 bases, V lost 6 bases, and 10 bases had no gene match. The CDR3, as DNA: TGTGCCAGTAGACCCGAAGGAGCGGGATCAGATACGCAGTATTTT. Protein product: CASRPEGAGSDTQYF.

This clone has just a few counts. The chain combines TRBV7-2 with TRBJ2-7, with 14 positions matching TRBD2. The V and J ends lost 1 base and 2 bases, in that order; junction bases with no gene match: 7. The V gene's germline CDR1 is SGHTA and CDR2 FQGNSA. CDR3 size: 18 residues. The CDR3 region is CASSLGTSGRTVTYEQYF. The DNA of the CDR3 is TGTGCCAGCAGCTTAGGGACTAGCGGGAGGACAGTTACCTACGAGCAGTACTTC.